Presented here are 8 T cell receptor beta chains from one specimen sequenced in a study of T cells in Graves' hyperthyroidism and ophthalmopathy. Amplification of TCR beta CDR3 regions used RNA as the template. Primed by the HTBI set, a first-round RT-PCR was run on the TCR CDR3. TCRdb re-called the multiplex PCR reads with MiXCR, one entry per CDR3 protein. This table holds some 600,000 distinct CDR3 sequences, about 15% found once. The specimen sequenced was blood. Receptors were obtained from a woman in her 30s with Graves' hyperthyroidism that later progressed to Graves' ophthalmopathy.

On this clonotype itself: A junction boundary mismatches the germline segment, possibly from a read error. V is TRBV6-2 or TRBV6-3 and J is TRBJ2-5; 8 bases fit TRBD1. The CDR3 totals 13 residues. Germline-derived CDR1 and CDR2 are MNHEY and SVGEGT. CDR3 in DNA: TGTGCCGGCAGTTACTCGTCAGGACAGGGTTATTACTTC. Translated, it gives CAGSYSSGQGYYF.

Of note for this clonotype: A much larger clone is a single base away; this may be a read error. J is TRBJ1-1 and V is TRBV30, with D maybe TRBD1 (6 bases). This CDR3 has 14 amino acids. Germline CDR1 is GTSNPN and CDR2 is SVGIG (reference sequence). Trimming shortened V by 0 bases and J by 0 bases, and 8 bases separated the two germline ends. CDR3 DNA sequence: TGTGCCTGGAGTGTTCAGGGGCTGAACACTGAAGCTTTCTTT. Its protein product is CAWSVQGLNTEAFF.

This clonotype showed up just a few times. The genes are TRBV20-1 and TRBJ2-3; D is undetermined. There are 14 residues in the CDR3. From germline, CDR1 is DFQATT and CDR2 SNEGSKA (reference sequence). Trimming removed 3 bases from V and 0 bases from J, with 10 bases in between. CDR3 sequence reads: CSASGAISTDTQYF. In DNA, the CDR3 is TGCAGTGCTAGTGGTGCTATAAGCACAGATACGCAGTATTTT.

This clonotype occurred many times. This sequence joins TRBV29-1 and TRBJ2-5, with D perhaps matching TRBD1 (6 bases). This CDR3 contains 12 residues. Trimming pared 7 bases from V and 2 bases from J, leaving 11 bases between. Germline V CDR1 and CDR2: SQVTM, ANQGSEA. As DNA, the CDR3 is TGCAGCGCCCTCAGGGGACAAGAGACCCAGTACTTC. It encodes CSALRGQETQYF.

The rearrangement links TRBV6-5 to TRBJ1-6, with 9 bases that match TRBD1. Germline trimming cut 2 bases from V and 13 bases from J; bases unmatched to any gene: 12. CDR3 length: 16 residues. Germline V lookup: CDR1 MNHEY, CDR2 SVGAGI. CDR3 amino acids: CASSYTVPGQGEPLHF. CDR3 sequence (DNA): TGTGCCAGCAGTTACACGGTCCCGGGACAGGGTGAGCCCCTCCACTTT.

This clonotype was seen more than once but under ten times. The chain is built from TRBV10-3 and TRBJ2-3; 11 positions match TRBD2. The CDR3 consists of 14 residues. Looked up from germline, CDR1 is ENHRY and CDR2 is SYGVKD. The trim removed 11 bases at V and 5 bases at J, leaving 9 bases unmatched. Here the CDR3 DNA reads TGTGCCTCTGTAGCGGGAGGGTCAGAAGATACGCAGTATTTT. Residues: CASVAGGSEDTQYF.

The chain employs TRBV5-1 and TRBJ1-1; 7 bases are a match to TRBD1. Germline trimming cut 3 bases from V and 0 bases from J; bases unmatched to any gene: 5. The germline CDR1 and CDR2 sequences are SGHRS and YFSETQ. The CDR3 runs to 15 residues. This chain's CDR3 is CASSSPGQMNTEAFF. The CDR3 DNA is TGCGCCAGCAGCTCCCCGGGACAGATGAACACTGAAGCTTTCTTT.

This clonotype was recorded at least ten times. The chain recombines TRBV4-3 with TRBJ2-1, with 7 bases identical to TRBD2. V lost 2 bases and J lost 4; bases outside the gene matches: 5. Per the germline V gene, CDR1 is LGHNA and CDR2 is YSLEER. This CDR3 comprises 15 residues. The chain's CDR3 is CASSQFGTTYNEQFF. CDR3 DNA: TGCGCCAGCAGCCAATTCGGGACTACATACAATGAGCAGTTCTTC.